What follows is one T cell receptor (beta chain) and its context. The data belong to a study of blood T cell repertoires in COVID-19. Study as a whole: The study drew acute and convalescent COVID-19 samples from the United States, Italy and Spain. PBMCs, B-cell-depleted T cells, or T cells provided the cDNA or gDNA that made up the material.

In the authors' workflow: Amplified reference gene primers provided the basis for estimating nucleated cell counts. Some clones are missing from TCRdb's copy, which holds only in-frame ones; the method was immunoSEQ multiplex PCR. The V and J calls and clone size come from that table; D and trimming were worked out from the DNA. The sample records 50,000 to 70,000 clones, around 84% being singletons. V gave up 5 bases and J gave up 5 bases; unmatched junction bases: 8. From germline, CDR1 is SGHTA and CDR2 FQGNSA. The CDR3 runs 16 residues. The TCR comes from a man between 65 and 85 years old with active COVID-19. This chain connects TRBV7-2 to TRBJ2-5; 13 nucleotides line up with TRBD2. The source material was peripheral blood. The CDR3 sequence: CASSPLLAGGVETQYF. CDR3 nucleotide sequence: TGTGCCAGCAGCCCCCTACTAGCGGGAGGGGTGGAGACCCAGTACTTC.